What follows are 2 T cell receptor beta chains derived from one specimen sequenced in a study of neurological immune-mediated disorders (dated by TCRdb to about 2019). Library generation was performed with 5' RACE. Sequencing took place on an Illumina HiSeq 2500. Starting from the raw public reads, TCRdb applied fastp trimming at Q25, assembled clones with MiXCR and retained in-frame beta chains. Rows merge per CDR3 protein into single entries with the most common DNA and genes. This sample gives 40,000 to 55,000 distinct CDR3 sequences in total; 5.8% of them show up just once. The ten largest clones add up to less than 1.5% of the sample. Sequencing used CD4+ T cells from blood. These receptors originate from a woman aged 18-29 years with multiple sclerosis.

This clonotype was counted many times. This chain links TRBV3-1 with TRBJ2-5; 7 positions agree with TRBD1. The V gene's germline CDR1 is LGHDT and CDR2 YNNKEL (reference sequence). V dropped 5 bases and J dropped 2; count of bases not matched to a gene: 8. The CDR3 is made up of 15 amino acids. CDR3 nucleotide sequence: TGTGCCAGCAGCTCGCACCGGGACAGACAAGAGACCCAGTACTTC. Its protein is CASSSHRDRQETQYF.

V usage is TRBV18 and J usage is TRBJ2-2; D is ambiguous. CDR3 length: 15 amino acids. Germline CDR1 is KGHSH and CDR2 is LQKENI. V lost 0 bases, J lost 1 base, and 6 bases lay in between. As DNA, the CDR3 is TGTGCCAGCTCACCACCTTCCGTGAACACCGGGGAGCTGTTTTTT. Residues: CASSPPSVNTGELFF.